What follows is one T cell receptor (beta chain) and its context. This sample includes further DNA sequences coding for the same CDR3. Germline lookup yields CDR1 MNHEY and CDR2 SMNVEV (reference sequence). The CDR3 runs to 13 residues. V lost 3 bases and J 7 bases, leaving 7 bases between the germline ends. The data were taken from a study of blood T cell repertoires in COVID-19. Study details: Sources were T cells, B-cell-depleted T cells, or PBMCs; the material itself was cDNA or gDNA.

Here immunoSEQ multiplex PCR was the method, and the copy in TCRdb shows in-frame clones only, minus some. The sample consists of 180,000 or so clones, 85% to 90% of them appearing once. The chain joins TRBV27 to TRBJ1-6, with D uncertain. The sample consisted of peripheral blood. The sequence derives from a woman aged 55-75 years with acute or convalescent COVID-19. In DNA form, the CDR3 reads TGTGCCAGCAGTTTCAGGAACAATTCACCCCTCCACTTT. Translation: CASSFRNNSPLHF.